Listed below are T cell receptor beta chains from one sample, sequenced in a study of vaccination and CD4 T cells after COVID-19. TCRdb processed the PCR reads anew with MiXCR; each CDR3 protein has one entry. Here the sample spans about 25,000 distinct CDR3 sequences, 25% to 35% being singletons. These TCRs are of unknown antigen specificity. This material consisted of CD4+ T cells from blood, cultured in vitro, taken about 7 months after SARS-CoV-2 vaccination. Receptors originate from a human donor who had recovered from COVID-19. The CDR3 runs from the conserved cysteine through the conserved F or W. A D gene is named only where the DNA matches it firmly. Not all rows give a size; the values are once, few, many and, for expanded clones, a class.

>few|-|TRBV27|TRBJ2-7
CASSYDGEQYF
TGTGCCAGCAGTTACGACGGCGAGCAGTACTTC
>-|-|TRBV27|TRBJ2-2
CASRGLGNTGELFF
TGTGCCAGCAGGGGGCTGGGGAACACCGGGGAGCTGTTTTTT
>few|-|TRBV6-1|TRBJ1-1
CASNNIVSTEAFF
TGTGCCAGCAACAACATCGTGAGCACTGAAGCTTTCTTT
>-|TRBD1|TRBV7-2|TRBJ2-1
CASSPRTGSYNEQFF
TGTGCCAGCAGTCCGAGGACAGGGTCCTACAATGAGCAGTTCTTC
>-|-|TRBV7-3|TRBJ1-2
CASSLTGQGDYGGYTF
TGTGCCAGCAGCTTAACAGGTCAGGGTGATTACGGTGGCTACACCTTC
>-|TRBD1|TRBV7-2|TRBJ2-1
CASSSFGTGVAEQFF
TGTGCCAGCAGCTCGTTCGGGACAGGGGTGGCGGAGCAGTTCTTC
>medium-sized|TRBD1|TRBV20-1|TRBJ1-2
CSATPRRTGAYYGYTF
TGCAGTGCTACGCCAAGGAGGACAGGCGCATACTATGGCTACACCTTC
>few|-|TRBV7-9|TRBJ1-2
CASSLRGAIGYTF
TGTGCCAGCAGCTTGAGGGGAGCGATAGGCTACACCTTC
>-|-|TRBV27|TRBJ1-1
CASSLPGITEAFF
TGTGCCAGCAGTTTACCAGGGATCACTGAAGCTTTCTTT
>-|TRBD2|TRBV5-4|TRBJ2-3
CASSQTSGRQSDTQYF
TGTGCCAGCAGCCAGACTAGCGGGAGGCAATCAGATACGCAGTATTTT
>few|-|TRBV6-5|TRBJ1-6
CASSWEGKNSPLHF
TGTGCCAGCAGTTGGGAGGGGAAGAATTCACCCCTCCACTTT